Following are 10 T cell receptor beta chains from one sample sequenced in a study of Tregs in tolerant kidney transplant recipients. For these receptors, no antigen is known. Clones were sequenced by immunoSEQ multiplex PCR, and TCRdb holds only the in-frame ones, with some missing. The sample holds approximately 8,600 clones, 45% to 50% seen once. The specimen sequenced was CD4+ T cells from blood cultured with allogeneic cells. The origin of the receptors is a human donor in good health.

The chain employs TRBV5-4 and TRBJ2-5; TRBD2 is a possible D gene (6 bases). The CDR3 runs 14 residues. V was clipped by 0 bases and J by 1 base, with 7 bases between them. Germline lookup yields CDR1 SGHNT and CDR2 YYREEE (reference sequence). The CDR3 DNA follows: TGTGCCAGCAGCTTGGAACTAGCCCAAGAGACCCAGTACTTC. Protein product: CASSLELAQETQYF.

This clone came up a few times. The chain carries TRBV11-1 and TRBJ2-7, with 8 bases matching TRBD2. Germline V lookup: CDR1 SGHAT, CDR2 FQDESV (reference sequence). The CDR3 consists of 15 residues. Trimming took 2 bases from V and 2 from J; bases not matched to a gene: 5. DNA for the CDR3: TGTGCCAGCAGCTTAAGCGGGAGTAACGCCTACGAGCAGTACTTC. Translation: CASSLSGSNAYEQYF.

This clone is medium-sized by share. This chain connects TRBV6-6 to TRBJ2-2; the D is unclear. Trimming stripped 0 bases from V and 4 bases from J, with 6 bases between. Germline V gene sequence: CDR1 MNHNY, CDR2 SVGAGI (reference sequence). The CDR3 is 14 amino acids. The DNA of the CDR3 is TGTGCCAGCAGTTACTCGCCAAGCACCGGGGAGCTGTTTTTT. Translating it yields CASSYSPSTGELFF.

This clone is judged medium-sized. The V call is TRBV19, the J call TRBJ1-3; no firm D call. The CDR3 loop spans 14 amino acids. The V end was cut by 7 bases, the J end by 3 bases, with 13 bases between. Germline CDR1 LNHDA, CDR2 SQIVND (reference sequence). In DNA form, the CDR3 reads TGTGCCAGTACCCGGGGAGGGAGTGGAAACACCATATATTTT. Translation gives CASTRGGSGNTIYF.

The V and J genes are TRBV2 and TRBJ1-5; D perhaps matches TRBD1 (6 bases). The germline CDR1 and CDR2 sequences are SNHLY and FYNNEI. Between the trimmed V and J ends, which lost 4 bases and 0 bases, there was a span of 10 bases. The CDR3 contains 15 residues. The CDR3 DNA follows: TGTGCCAGCAGTGTCCAGGGGTTTAGCAATCAGCCCCAGCATTTT. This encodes CASSVQGFSNQPQHF.

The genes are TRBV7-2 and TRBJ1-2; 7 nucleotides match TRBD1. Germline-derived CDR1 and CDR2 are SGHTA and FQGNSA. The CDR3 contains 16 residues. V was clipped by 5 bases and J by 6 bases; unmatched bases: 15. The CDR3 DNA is TGTGCCAGCAGCCCCCAAGTGAGGAGGGGGCTCGATGGCTACACCTTC. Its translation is CASSPQVRRGLDGYTF.

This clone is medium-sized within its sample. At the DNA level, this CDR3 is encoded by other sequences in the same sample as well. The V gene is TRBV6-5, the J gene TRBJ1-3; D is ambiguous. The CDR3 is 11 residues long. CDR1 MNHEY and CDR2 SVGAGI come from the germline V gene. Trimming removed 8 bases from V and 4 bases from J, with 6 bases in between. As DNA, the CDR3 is TGTGCCAGCTCCCGGGGAAACACCATATATTTT. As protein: CASSRGNTIYF.

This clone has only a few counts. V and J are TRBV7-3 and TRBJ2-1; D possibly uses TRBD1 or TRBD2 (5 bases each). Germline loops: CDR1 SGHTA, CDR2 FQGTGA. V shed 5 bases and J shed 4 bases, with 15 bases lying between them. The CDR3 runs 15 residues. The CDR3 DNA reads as TGTGCCAGCAGCCGAACACGGGACCATTACAATGAGCAGTTCTTC. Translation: CASSRTRDHYNEQFF.

CDR3 loop: CASKQVTDTQYF. CDR3 DNA: TGTGCCAGCAAGCAGGTCACAGATACGCAGTATTTT. V gene TRBV7-9 combines with J gene TRBJ2-3; D not certain. V was cut by 7 bases and J by 2 bases, with 7 bases left in between. Germline CDR1 SEHNR, CDR2 FQNEAQ (reference sequence). This CDR3 has 12 amino acids.

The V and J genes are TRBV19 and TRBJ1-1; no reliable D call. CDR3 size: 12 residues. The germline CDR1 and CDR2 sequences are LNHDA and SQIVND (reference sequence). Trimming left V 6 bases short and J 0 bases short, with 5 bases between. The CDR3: CASRAMNTEAFF. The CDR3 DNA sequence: TGTGCCAGTAGAGCTATGAACACTGAAGCTTTCTTT.